The 28 T cell receptor beta chains below come from one sample, sequenced in a study of CD8 T cells in ankylosing spondylitis. TCRdb called the 5' RACE reads again in MiXCR, with one record for every CDR3 protein. The profile shows almost 250,000 distinct CDR3 sequences, 32% of them singletons. The sequenced sample was blood, either unsorted or a sorted T cell fraction (not recorded which). Source of these receptors: a male donor with ankylosing spondylitis or in good health (not recorded which).

This clonotype was counted only a few times. This chain joins TRBV28 and TRBJ1-2; no clear D gene. Germline V gene sequence: CDR1 MDHEN, CDR2 SYDVKM. V was shortened by 5 bases and J by 9 bases, with 13 bases between the two germline ends. The CDR3 runs to 12 residues. CDR3 DNA: TGTGCCAGCAGTCCGCGGACCCATAGCTACACCTTC. Residues: CASSPRTHSYTF.

CDR3 protein: CASSTIRTSGGPWDTQYF. CDR3 sequence (DNA): TGTGCCAGCAGCACAATAAGGACTAGCGGGGGCCCCTGGGATACGCAGTATTTT. This chain connects TRBV21-1 to TRBJ2-3; the tabulated D call, TRBD2, remains unverified against the DNA. TRBV21-1 is recorded as a pseudogene. The CDR3 covers 18 residues.

The table lists this clonotype with many counts. The chain is built from TRBV6-1 and TRBJ2-2, with 9 bases matching TRBD2. CDR1 and CDR2 from the germline V gene are MNHNS and SASEGT. The J segment lost 4 bases and the V segment lost 8 bases, leaving 8 bases of the junction unmatched. The CDR3 has 15 amino acids. CDR3 nucleotide sequence: TGTGCCAGCGGCAAGGGACTAGCCTTCACCGGGGAGCTGTTTTTT. This encodes CASGKGLAFTGELFF.

The chain has TRBV10-3 and TRBJ1-6, with D hard to call. In germline, CDR1 is ENHRY, CDR2 SYGVKD. CDR3 size: 12 residues. Trimming took 11 bases from V and 8 from J, leaving 13 bases between them. CDR3 nucleotides: TGTGCCCTTTGGTCCGGGGATTCACCCCTCCACTTT. Translating it yields CALWSGDSPLHF.

Comment on this clonotype: It may be a read error: a sequence one base away is much more abundant. The J gene is TRBJ2-2, the V gene TRBV7-6; D is possibly TRBD1 or TRBD2 (5 bases each). The CDR3 spans 13 residues. V was clipped by 4 bases and J by 9 bases, with 12 bases between them. CDR1 SGHVS and CDR2 FNYEAQ come from the germline V gene. The CDR3 sequence: CASSSAGSWELFF. The CDR3 DNA reads as TGTGCCAGCAGCTCCGCAGGGAGCTGGGAGCTGTTTTTT.

This clonotype was counted a few times. The V gene is TRBV10-3, the J gene TRBJ2-7; maybe TRBD1 (5 bases). CDR1 and CDR2 from the germline V gene are ENHRY and SYGVKD. V was cut by 2 bases and J by 3 bases, with 14 bases left in between. The CDR3 runs to 15 residues. CDR3 residues: CAISEGSGPYYEQYF. CDR3 DNA: TGTGCCATCAGTGAGGGGTCAGGGCCGTACTACGAGCAGTACTTC.

The chain couples TRBV6-5 to TRBJ1-3; TRBD1 matches at 7 bases. The CDR3 totals 14 residues. V was clipped by 4 bases and J by 6 bases; unmatched bases: 6. Germline CDR1 MNHEY, CDR2 SVGAGI. The CDR3 sequence: CASSSPGQPNTIYF. The CDR3 nucleotides read TGTGCCAGCAGTTCCCCGGGACAGCCAAACACCATATATTTT.

The J gene is TRBJ2-2, the V gene TRBV7-2; D is possibly TRBD2 (5 bases). This CDR3 region has 15 residues. Trimming removed 5 bases at V and 4 bases at J, with 14 bases between. Looked up from germline, CDR1 is SGHTA and CDR2 is FQGNSA. The DNA of the CDR3 is TGTGCCAGCAGCCCTGTGGGGAGAGGCACCGGGGAGCTGTTTTTT. This sequence encodes CASSPVGRGTGELFF.

This clonotype showed up just a few times. DNA of the CDR3: TGTGCCAGCACCAAAAGCGGGACAGGGACTGGAAACACCATATATTTT. The encoded protein is CASTKSGTGTGNTIYF. V usage is TRBV7-9 and J usage is TRBJ1-3; TRBD1 matches 9 bases. The germline V gene has CDR1 SEHNR and CDR2 FQNEAQ (reference sequence). The ends lost 7 bases at V and 2 bases at J; junction bases unmatched: 9. CDR3 length equals 16 residues.

The chain is built from TRBV20-1 and TRBJ2-3; no clear D gene. The CDR3 consists of 12 residues. Germline loops: CDR1 DFQATT, CDR2 SNEGSKA (reference sequence). V lost 2 bases to trimming and J lost 5 bases, with 8 bases between them. CDR3 loop: CSARRLVDTQYF. The CDR3 DNA follows: TGCAGTGCTAGACGGCTAGTAGATACGCAGTATTTT.

This clonotype has more than one count but fewer than ten. The chain is built from TRBV6-5 and TRBJ2-1, with 7 bases aligning to TRBD1. Germline V gives CDR1 MNHEY, CDR2 SVGAGI. This CDR3 comprises 15 residues. V lost 2 bases to trimming and J lost 5 bases; unmatched junction nucleotides: 6. The DNA of the CDR3 is TGTGCCAGCAGTTACGAGGGGGCGAAAAACAATGAGCAGTTCTTC. Encoded protein: CASSYEGAKNNEQFF.

V is TRBV5-6 and J is TRBJ2-7; perhaps D is TRBD1 or TRBD2 (6 bases each). Trimming took off 3 bases at V and 0 bases at J, with 10 bases between the two ends. Germline loops: CDR1 SGHDT, CDR2 YYEEEE. This CDR3 is built from 14 residues. The CDR3 region has the DNA TGTGCCAGCAGCTGGAGGGACATCTCCTACGAGCAGTACTTC. Residues: CASSWRDISYEQYF.

In this sample, this clonotype turned up a few times. The J gene is TRBJ2-7, the V gene TRBV12-3 or TRBV12-4; perhaps TRBD2 as D (5 bases). The CDR3 is 11 amino acids. V lost 7 bases and J lost 3, with 7 bases in between. CDR3 DNA: TGTGCCAGCACTCGGGGCTACGAGCAGTACTTC. It translates to CASTRGYEQYF.

The chain links TRBV12-3 or TRBV12-4 to TRBJ2-3, with D hard to call. This CDR3 region has 13 residues. Trimming cost V 2 bases and J 6 bases, with 9 bases left between them. The chain's CDR3 is CASSLILWDTQYF. The CDR3 nucleotides read TGTGCCAGCAGTTTAATTTTATGGGATACGCAGTATTTT.

The rearrangement links TRBV29-1 to TRBJ2-7, with TRBD1 identical over 7 bases. CDR1 is SQVTM and CDR2 is ANQGSEA in the germline V gene. CDR3 length: 12 amino acids. J gave up 2 bases and V 7 bases, and 5 bases lay outside the gene matches. As DNA, the CDR3 is TGCAGCGCCGGACAGGCGACCTACGAGCAGTACTTC. As protein: CSAGQATYEQYF.

This clonotype was detected a few times. The gene calls are TRBV20-1 and TRBJ2-5, with D uncertain. Trimming took 3 bases from V and 5 from J, leaving 7 bases between them. Germline assignment: CDR1 DFQATT and CDR2 SNEGSKA (reference sequence). The CDR3 is 11 residues long. The CDR3 is CSASNLETQYF. CDR3 DNA: TGCAGTGCTAGTAATCTCGAGACCCAGTACTTC.

The chain has TRBV28 and TRBJ1-5; TRBD1 is a possible D gene (5 bases). CDR1 is MDHEN, CDR2 SYDVKM, per germline. V lost 6 bases and J lost 4, with 19 bases in between. The CDR3 is made up of 16 amino acids. CDR3 residues: CASRSTVDNYNQPQHF. In nucleotides, the CDR3 is TGTGCCAGCAGGTCGACAGTGGACAACTATAATCAGCCCCAGCATTTT. Using reference TRBV28 and TRBJ1-5 for the parts outside the CDR3, the full variable domain is DVKVTQSSRYLVKRTGEKVFLECVQDMDHENMFWYRQDPGLGLRLIYFSYDVKMKEKGDIPEGYSVSREKKERFSLILESASTNQTSMYLCASRSTVDNYNQPQHFGDGTRLSIL.

A few counts support this clonotype. This chain joins TRBV12-3 or TRBV12-4 and TRBJ2-1; 10 bases agree with TRBD1. J gave up 8 bases and V 1 base, and 5 bases lay outside the gene matches. The CDR3 is 15 amino acids. Written as DNA, the CDR3 is TGTGCCAGCAGTTTAGGGACAGGGGGTGGGGATGAGCAGTTCTTC. Protein sequence: CASSLGTGGGDEQFF.

The chain is built from TRBV25-1 and TRBJ2-7; D unclear. Trimming left V 2 bases short and J 8 bases short, with 19 bases between. The germline V gene encodes CDR1 MGHDK and CDR2 SYGVNS. There are 15 residues in the CDR3. CDR3 in DNA: TGTGCCAGCAGTGAAGTTGGGCCACCGGTTAGGCAGCAGTACTTC. Residues: CASSEVGPPVRQQYF.

The genes are TRBV12-3 or TRBV12-4 and TRBJ2-3, with 9 nucleotides matching TRBD2. V dropped 3 bases and J dropped 5; count of bases not matched to a gene: 12. CDR3 length equals 17 residues. The CDR3 region has the DNA TGTGCCAGCAGTTTCCTTTGGGCGGGGGGGCAGAAAGATACGCAGTATTTT. Residues: CASSFLWAGGQKDTQYF.

This chain joins TRBV10-3 and TRBJ2-7, with TRBD1 identical over 8 bases. The J segment lost 4 bases and the V segment lost 3 bases, leaving 20 bases of the junction unmatched. Germline V lookup: CDR1 ENHRY, CDR2 SYGVKD. The CDR3 length is 19 residues. In nucleotides, the CDR3 is TGTGCCATCAGTGACACGAAACCGACAGGGGCCCATCGAGGTTACGAGCAGTACTTC. Protein sequence: CAISDTKPTGAHRGYEQYF.

This clonotype occurred a few times. The chain's CDR3 is CSARDAGQGPNTEAFF. The CDR3, as DNA: TGCAGTGCTAGAGATGCGGGACAGGGACCGAACACTGAAGCTTTCTTT. The gene calls are TRBV20-1 and TRBJ1-1; 9 bases are a match to TRBD1. V was pared by 0 bases and J by 1 base, with 6 bases of the junction left unmatched. Germline lookup yields CDR1 DFQATT and CDR2 SNEGSKA (reference sequence). This CDR3 is built from 16 residues.

In nucleotides, the CDR3 is TGTGCCATCAGTGGGGCCACAGATACGCAGTATTTT. As protein: CAISGATDTQYF. The chain carries TRBV10-3 and TRBJ2-3; D is uncertain. The V end lost 4 bases, the J end lost 2 bases, and 4 bases lay between the germline ends. CDR3 size: 12 residues. Germline values: CDR1 ENHRY, CDR2 SYGVKD.

The chain has TRBV27 and TRBJ2-1; a possible D gene is TRBD2 (5 bases). There are 15 residues in the CDR3. Trimming removed 0 bases from V and 6 bases from J, with 12 bases in between. Germline lookup yields CDR1 MNHEY and CDR2 SMNVEV (reference sequence). The CDR3 loop is CASSLSAGGPNEQFF. The CDR3 DNA reads TGTGCCAGCAGTTTATCGGCGGGCGGGCCCAATGAGCAGTTCTTC.

The V call is TRBV20-1, the J call TRBJ2-4; D possibly corresponds to TRBD1 (6 bases). The germline V gene encodes CDR1 DFQATT and CDR2 SNEGSKA (reference sequence). V lost 5 bases and J 7 bases, leaving 12 bases between the germline ends. The CDR3 has 12 residues. The DNA of the CDR3 is TGCAGTGCTGACCCCGGACAGAACATTCAGTACTTC. Protein product: CSADPGQNIQYF.

V usage is TRBV30 and J usage is TRBJ2-5; 8 bases are a match to TRBD1. V dropped 5 bases and J dropped 5; count of bases not matched to a gene: 4. The CDR3 length is 12 residues. Per the germline V gene, CDR1 is GTSNPN and CDR2 is SVGIG (reference sequence). The CDR3 is CAWSTGVETQYF. In DNA, the CDR3 is TGTGCCTGGTCGACAGGGGTGGAGACCCAGTACTTC.

This chain links TRBV20-1 with TRBJ2-5; 11 nucleotides agree with TRBD1. Trimming removed 5 bases from V and 4 bases from J; junction bases left unmatched: 6. This CDR3 contains 14 residues. Germline values: CDR1 DFQATT, CDR2 SNEGSKA (reference sequence). The CDR3 bases are TGCAGTGCTTACCGGGACAGGGGGAGAGAGACCCAGTACTTC. As protein: CSAYRDRGRETQYF.

The chain employs TRBV20-1 and TRBJ2-1; TRBD2 aligns across 14 bases. CDR1 is DFQATT, CDR2 SNEGSKA, per germline (reference sequence). This CDR3 has 16 residues. V shed 6 bases, J shed 3 bases, and the junction held 7 bases outside the gene matches. CDR3 nucleotides: TGCAGTGCCCCGACTAGCGGGGGGGCTAGCTACAATGAGCAGTTCTTC. Translation: CSAPTSGGASYNEQFF.